Sequencing of this T cell receptor (beta chain) was carried out in a study of shared clonotypes between healthy human individuals. Concerning this clone: Its target is unknown.

This CDR3 contains 15 residues. Germline values: CDR1 SNHLY, CDR2 FYNNEI. J gave up 3 bases and V 6 bases, and 7 bases lay outside the gene matches. In the naive CD8 group, cells lacked CD45RO and were positively selected for CCR7, so terminally differentiated effector memory CD45RA+ cells were left out. Repertoires were generated with immunoSEQ multiplex PCR, while TCRdb's copy carries only in-frame clones and drops some. This sample has 500,000 to 700,000 clones, with approximately 95% found just once. General observations from the study: Only blood was sampled; tissue repertoires likely differ.

This chain uses TRBV2 with TRBJ2-7; 11 nucleotides match TRBD2. The specimen was naive CD8+ T cells sorted from blood. The TCR sequence derives from a woman between 25 and 40 years old in good health. The CDR3 coding sequence is TGTGCCAGCAGCCTGACCGGGACTAGCGGCTACGAGCAGTACTTC. This gives the protein CASSLTGTSGYEQYF.